This T cell receptor beta chain originates from a study of T cell repertoires in aging, cancer and after chemotherapy. Study observations and caveats: Untreated cancer patients had significantly lower blood TCR diversity than age-matched healthy donors. In healthy donors, age-related TCR diversity loss mainly reflected lost richness. Rebound thymic output was suggested by rising median generation probability during chemotherapy in each cancer cohort.

Rearranged V-D-J TRB sequences were amplified with a mixed TRB-A/B primer pool. TCRdb independently ran MiXCR on the multiplex PCR reads; one entry per CDR3 protein. The repertoire holds 6,000 to 8,000 distinct CDR3 sequences, roughly 30% seen once, with about 7% in the top ten. Comments on this clonotype: Antigen unknown.

The CDR3 is 15 amino acids. V lost 8 bases and J lost 7; bases outside the gene matches: 14. CDR1 MDHEN and CDR2 SYDVKM come from the germline V gene. TCR beta rearrangements were amplified from peripheral blood genomic DNA. This sequence was found in a human donor in good health. What was sequenced was blood. The rearrangement joins TRBV28 to TRBJ1-5, with 7 bases aligning to TRBD1. CDR3 nucleotide sequence: TGTGCCAGCGTACCGGGACAGTCGGACGGGCAGCCCCAGCATTTT. Amino acids: CASVPGQSDGQPQHF.